This T cell receptor beta chain was profiled in a study of identifying expanded T cells in peripheral blood. Data came from immunoSEQ multiplex PCR; TCRdb stores just in-frame clones and leaves some out. The sample has around 56,000 clones; roughly four fifths are singletons. Collection occurred without any documented infections or immune events in donors. Germline CDR1 and CDR2: MNHEY and SMNVEV (reference sequence). V was cut by 7 bases and J by 0 bases, with 13 bases left in between. The CDR3 loop spans 14 amino acids. The rearrangement links TRBV27 to TRBJ2-7, with D possibly TRBD1 on 5 matching bases. The sequence was obtained from a person between 18 and 70 years old in good health. The material sequenced was blood. In nucleotides, the CDR3 is TGTGCCAGCACAGACAGAGAAAGCTCCTACGAGCAGTACTTC. Its translation is CASTDRESSYEQYF.